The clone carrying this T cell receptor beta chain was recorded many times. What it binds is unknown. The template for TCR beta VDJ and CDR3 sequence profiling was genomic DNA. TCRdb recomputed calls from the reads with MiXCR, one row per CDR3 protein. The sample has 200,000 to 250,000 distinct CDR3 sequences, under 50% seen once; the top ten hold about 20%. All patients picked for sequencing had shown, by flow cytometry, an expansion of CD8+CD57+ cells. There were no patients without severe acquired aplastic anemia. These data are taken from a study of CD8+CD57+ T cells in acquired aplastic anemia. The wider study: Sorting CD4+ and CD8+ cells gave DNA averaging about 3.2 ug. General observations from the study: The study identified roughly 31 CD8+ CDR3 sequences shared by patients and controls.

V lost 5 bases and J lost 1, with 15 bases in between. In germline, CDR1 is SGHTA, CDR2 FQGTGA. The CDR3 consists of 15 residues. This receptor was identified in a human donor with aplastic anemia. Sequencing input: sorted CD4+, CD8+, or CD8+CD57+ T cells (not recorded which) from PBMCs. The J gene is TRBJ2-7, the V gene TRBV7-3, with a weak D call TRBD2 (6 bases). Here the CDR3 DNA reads TGTGCCAGCAGCCCTGGGACTTCTCGATCCTACGAGCAGTACTTC. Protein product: CASSPGTSRSYEQYF.